Listed below are T cell receptor beta chains from one sample, sequenced in a study of breast tumors, draining lymph nodes, adjacent tissues. MiXCR, run by TCRdb on the multiplex PCR reads, gives a single entry per CDR3 protein. This table holds 130,000 or so distinct CDR3 sequences, under 25% found once. The sample consisted of axillary lymph node tissue. Source of these receptors: a female donor with breast cancer. Some clones in this sample may be carry-over from other donors' samples. The CDR3 runs from the conserved cysteine through the conserved F or W. A D gene is named only where the DNA matches it firmly. Only some rows state a clone size, as once, few, many or a class for expanded clones.

V	J	D	size	DNA	CDR3
TRBV7-2	TRBJ2-1	.	many	TGTGCCAGCAGCTCCCCCGACCATCACAATGAGCAGTTCTTC	CASSSPDHHNEQFF
TRBV19	TRBJ2-4	.	.	TGTGCCAGTAGTCAGGGCAGGGGAGAAAACATTCAGTACTTC	CASSQGRGENIQYF
TRBV3-1	TRBJ2-3	TRBD2	.	TGTGCCAGCAGCCCCGGGGTAGCGGGAGATACGCAGTATTTT	CASSPGVAGDTQYF
TRBV7-2	TRBJ2-7	.	many	TGTGCCAGCAGCTTAGCTGAACTTAATTACGAGCAGTACTTC	CASSLAELNYEQYF
TRBV5-6	TRBJ2-1	TRBD2	many	TGTGCCAGCAGCTTGGTAGGGAGGGACAATGAGCAGTTCTTC	CASSLVGRDNEQFF
TRBV20-1	TRBJ2-2	.	many	TGCAGTGCTAGTGGGGGGGCCGGAAACGCCGGGGAGCTGTTTTTT	CSASGGAGNAGELFF
TRBV18	TRBJ2-7	.	many	TGTGCCAGCTCACCACCGGGGCAGGGCTACGAGCAGTACTTC	CASSPPGQGYEQYF
TRBV6-5	TRBJ2-2	.	many	TGTGCCAGCAGGGAGAATGGGGAGCTGTTTTTT	CASRENGELFF
TRBV6-5	TRBJ2-1	TRBD2	many	TGTGCCAGCAGTCCAAGCGCTAGCGGGAGATCGTTAGATGAGCAGTTCTTC	CASSPSASGRSLDEQFF
TRBV12-5	TRBJ1-3	TRBD1	many	TGTGCCAGTCGTGGGGGACAGGGGTACGGGAACACCATATATTTT	CASRGGQGYGNTIYF
TRBV6-2/TRBV6-3	TRBJ2-2	TRBD2	many	TGTGCCAGCAGTCCCGGAACTAGCGGGAGCCGGGAGCTGTTTTTT	CASSPGTSGSRELFF
TRBV12-3/TRBV12-4	TRBJ2-1	.	many	TGTGCCAGCAGTCCCTTGGGCGGGACCTATGAGCAGTTCTTC	CASSPLGGTYEQFF
TRBV7-2	TRBJ2-5	.	.	TGTGCCAGCAGCCTAAATACCCCTGGGACCCAGTACTTC	CASSLNTPGTQYF
TRBV7-8	TRBJ2-7	.	many	TGTGCCAGCAGCTTAGTTATGATGGGAGCTAGGGAGCAGTACTTC	CASSLVMMGAREQYF
TRBV2	TRBJ2-7	TRBD2	many	TGTGCCAGCAGTGAGGGTAGCGGGAGGGGGGAGCAGTACTTC	CASSEGSGRGEQYF
TRBV7-9	TRBJ2-7	.	.	TGTGCCAGCAGCTATGGACAGTTCTACGAGCAGTACTTC	CASSYGQFYEQYF
TRBV30	TRBJ1-5	.	many	TGTGCCTGGTCATTGAAAGGGAATCAGCCCCAGCATTTT	CAWSLKGNQPQHF
TRBV12-1	TRBJ2-2	.	few	.	CASSFSACFGRGANDGELFF
TRBV5-1	TRBJ2-5	.	.	TGCGCCAGCAGCTCCGGGTTCTTAGCAGAGACCCAGTACTTC	CASSSGFLAETQYF
TRBV28	TRBJ2-2	.	.	TGTGCCAGCAGTCCCCCGGGGGCCGGCGGGGAGCTGTTTTTT	CASSPPGAGGELFF
TRBV9	TRBJ1-6	TRBD1	.	TGTGCCAGCAGCACACGACAGGGGGATTCACCCCTCCACTTT	CASSTRQGDSPLHF
TRBV11-1	TRBJ2-1	TRBD2	many	TGTGCCAGCAACACACTAGCGGGAGGCTACAATGAGCAGTTCTTC	CASNTLAGGYNEQFF
TRBV20-1	TRBJ2-3	.	many	TGCAGTGCTAGAGATCCCCTAGGAGGCACAGATACGCAGTATTTT	CSARDPLGGTDTQYF
TRBV6-2/TRBV6-3	TRBJ2-3	TRBD2	.	TGTGCCAGCAGGGGTTCGGCTAGCGGGAGCCCAAGGACTGATACGCAGTATTTT	CASRGSASGSPRTDTQYF
TRBV7-2	TRBJ2-2	.	many	TGTGCCAGCAGCTGGATGGGACTTCTTTCTGGGGAGCTGTTTTTT	CASSWMGLLSGELFF
TRBV7-9	TRBJ2-5	.	many	TGTGCCAGCAGCTTAGGAGGTATTGAGGCCCAGTACTTC	CASSLGGIEAQYF
TRBV10-3	TRBJ2-3	TRBD2	many	TGTGCCATCAGTCCGGGACTAGCAGCCACAGATACGCAGTATTTT	CAISPGLAATDTQYF
TRBV20-1	TRBJ2-5	.	many	TGCAGTGCCCATAGGGACACCGACCAAGAGACCCAGTACTTC	CSAHRDTDQETQYF
TRBV14	TRBJ2-1	TRBD2	many	TGTGCCAGCAGCCAGTTTACTAGCGGTGAGCAGTTCTTC	CASSQFTSGEQFF
TRBV27	TRBJ2-7	.	.	TGTGCCAGCAGTCCCCTGGGGCAGGCATTATATCACTTC	CASSPLGQALYHF
TRBV3-1	TRBJ1-6	TRBD1	.	TGTACCAGCAGCCTCGGACAGGGTAATTCACCCCTCCACTTT	CTSSLGQGNSPLHF
TRBV28	TRBJ2-7	TRBD1	.	TGTGCCAGCGCGCGTACCTTGACAGGGGGCTACGAGCAGTACTTC	CASARTLTGGYEQYF
TRBV5-5	TRBJ2-3	TRBD1	many	TGTGCCAGCAGCAAACAGGGGCCCAGCACAGATACGCAGTATTTT	CASSKQGPSTDTQYF
TRBV19	TRBJ2-5	.	.	TGTGCCAGTAGCCCGACCCCGTCCGGGGAGACCCAGTACTTC	CASSPTPSGETQYF
TRBV20-1	TRBJ1-6	.	many	TGCAGTGCTAGCCCGACGGAGAATTCACCCCTCCACTTT	CSASPTENSPLHF
TRBV12-3/TRBV12-4	TRBJ2-5	.	.	TGTGCCAGCAGCGCCGGGCGCGAGACCCAGTACTTC	CASSAGRETQYF
TRBV5-1	TRBJ2-5	TRBD2	many	TGCGCCAGCAGCTTGGCGGCGGGAGTCAGGGAGACCCAGTACTTC	CASSLAAGVRETQYF
TRBV29-1	TRBJ2-7	.	many	TGCAGCGTTCTCGGGGTATACGGCGCCAACTCCTACGAGCAGTACTTC	CSVLGVYGANSYEQYF
TRBV7-9	TRBJ2-7	TRBD1	many	TGTGCCAGCAGCTTAGGGACAGGGGGCAAAAACGAGCAGTACTTC	CASSLGTGGKNEQYF
TRBV3-1	TRBJ2-3	.	many	TGTGCCAGCAGCCCCTATTCTGACACAGATACGCAGTATTTT	CASSPYSDTDTQYF
TRBV20-1	TRBJ2-5	.	many	TGCAGTGCGGCCAGGGCTTCGAGGCCGGGTGAGACCCAGTACTTC	CSAARASRPGETQYF
TRBV7-2	TRBJ1-5	.	many	TGTGCCAGCAGCTTTGTGGCCCCCAATCAGCCCCAGCATTTT	CASSFVAPNQPQHF
TRBV7-3	TRBJ2-1	TRBD2	many	TGTGCCAGCAGCTTTGGGGGGGACCATGAGCAGTTCTTC	CASSFGGDHEQFF
TRBV3-1	TRBJ2-2	.	many	TGTGCCAGCAGCCTACTGACCGGGGAGCTGTTTTTT	CASSLLTGELFF
TRBV7-2	TRBJ2-3	.	many	TGTGCCAGCAGCTTTAGCACAGATACGCAGTATTTT	CASSFSTDTQYF
TRBV5-4	TRBJ2-3	.	many	TGTGCCAGCAGCGCCGGTAGCGGTCGTGGGGATACGCAGTATTTT	CASSAGSGRGDTQYF
TRBV2	TRBJ1-4	.	many	TGTGCCAGCAGTGAACAAGTGAATGAAAAACTGTTTTTT	CASSEQVNEKLFF
TRBV5-5	TRBJ2-1	TRBD2	many	TGTGCCAGCAGCTTGTTAGCGGGAAAGGGTGAGCAGTTCTTC	CASSLLAGKGEQFF
TRBV9	TRBJ2-5	.	many	TGTGCCAGCAGCGTAGCTCTAGTAGAAGAGACCCAGTACTTC	CASSVALVEETQYF
TRBV12-3/TRBV12-4	TRBJ2-5	TRBD2	few	TGTGCCAGCAGTTTAGCGCCGGGACTAGTCCAAGAGACCCAGTACTTC	CASSLAPGLVQETQYF
TRBV28	TRBJ2-7	TRBD2	many	TGTGCCAGCAAAACTAGCGGGAGTCTAGCCTACGAGCAGTACTTC	CASKTSGSLAYEQYF
TRBV20-1	TRBJ2-5	.	many	TGCAGTGCTAATGGTTACCAAGAGACCCAGTACTTC	CSANGYQETQYF